The T cell receptor (beta chain) under discussion was sequenced for a study of shared clonotypes between healthy human individuals. Study-wide background: Sampling drew on donors who were a couple of women and three men aged 18 to 49. Study-level results: When compared with the clonotypes that were shared by all four sorted-subset donors, the non-shared clonotypes turned out to have lower generation probabilities. Genetic and exposure-history diversity was limited by the small donor number. Among the subsets, naive ones generally showed larger estimated richness than memory ones.

Note on this clone: Its target is not known.

V was shortened by 1 base and J by 1 base, with 8 bases between the two germline ends. The CDR3 is 14 amino acids. Germline values: CDR1 KGHSH, CDR2 LQKENI. The data were produced by immunoSEQ multiplex PCR, yet TCRdb's version contains in-frame clones alone and is incomplete. Here the sample spans 2,100,000 or so clones, approximately 96% being singletons. Sequencing input: naive CD4+ T cells sorted from blood. As for subset: CD45RA+ positively selected. This sequence joins TRBV18 and TRBJ2-7; TRBD1 is a possible D gene (6 bases). This TCR came from a young man in good health. Here the CDR3 DNA reads TGTGCCAGCTCACCACTGGGGGCTTCCTACGAGCAGTACTTC. Its protein product is CASSPLGASYEQYF.